Below are 20 T cell receptor beta chains sequenced from a single sample in a study of shared clonotypes between healthy human individuals. Clones were read by immunoSEQ multiplex PCR, and TCRdb kept only the in-frame ones, dropping some. The sample lists fewer than 650,000 clones, around 80% occurring once. Sample: PBMCs. The receptors were gathered from a middle-aged woman in good health. Some clones in this sample may be carry-over from other donors' samples.

This clone was seen more than once but under ten times. The chain has TRBV10-3 and TRBJ1-5; 9 bases line up with TRBD1. V shed 10 bases and J 5 bases; nucleotides not matched to a gene: 12. CDR1 is ENHRY and CDR2 is SYGVKD in the germline V gene. CDR3 length equals 15 residues. CDR3 protein: CATHPGQGLDQPQHF. CDR3 nucleotide sequence: TGTGCCACCCATCCGGGACAGGGCTTAGATCAGCCCCAGCATTTT.

This clone was detected ten times or more. The chain combines TRBV13 with TRBJ2-2, with 10 bases lining up with TRBD1. The CDR3 length is 16 residues. The germline CDR1 and CDR2 sequences are PRHDT and FYEKMQ (reference sequence). Trimming removed 6 bases from V and 3 bases from J; junction bases left unmatched: 7. DNA for the CDR3: TGTGCCAGCAGAGTAGCGGACAGGGGGGACACCGGGGAGCTGTTTTTT. Translation: CASRVADRGDTGELFF. Supplemented by reference TRBV13 and TRBJ2-2, the full variable domain reads AAGVIQSPRHLIKEKRETATLKCYPIPRHDTVYWYQQGPGQDPQFLISFYEKMQSDKGSIPDRFSAQQFSDYHSELNMSSLELGDSALYFCASRVADRGDTGELFFGEGSRLTVL.

This clone was seen a single time. The chain uses TRBV5-6 and TRBJ2-7, with unresolved D. The CDR3 has 15 amino acids. V was trimmed by 0 bases and J by 0 bases, leaving 10 bases between them. CDR1 SGHDT and CDR2 YYEEEE come from the germline V gene. In DNA, the CDR3 is TGTGCCAGCAGCTTGGTGGACGGGTTCTCCTACGAGCAGTACTTC. It codes for CASSLVDGFSYEQYF.

V usage is TRBV28 and J usage is TRBJ2-3; 7 bases map to TRBD1. CDR1 and CDR2 from the germline V gene are MDHEN and SYDVKM. The CDR3 totals 14 residues. V was pared by 6 bases and J by 3 bases, with 6 bases of the junction left unmatched. This chain's CDR3 is CASRTGQITDTQYF. The CDR3 DNA reads as TGTGCCAGCAGGACGGGACAGATTACAGATACGCAGTATTTT.

This clone was seen more than once but under ten times. CDR3 coding DNA: TGTGCCAGCAGCTCGTATAGCGGTGCGAACACCGGGGAGCTGTTTTTT. Translation: CASSSYSGANTGELFF. The chain recombines TRBV5-4 with TRBJ2-2; TRBD2 is a possible D gene (6 bases). This CDR3 is built from 16 residues. CDR1 is SGHNT and CDR2 is YYREEE in the germline V gene (reference sequence). The ends were cut back, 3 bases at V and 0 bases at J, with 12 bases in the middle. The variable domain in full, with the rest retrieved from reference TRBV5-4 and TRBJ2-2, is ETGVTQSPTHLIKTRGQQVTLRCSSQSGHNTVSWYQQALGQGPQFIFQYYREEENGRGNFPPRFSGLQFPNYSSELNVNALELDDSALYLCASSSYSGANTGELFFGEGSRLTVL.

V gene TRBV18 combines with J gene TRBJ1-5; D not certain. The V end lost 6 bases, the J end lost 15 bases, and 21 bases lay between the germline ends. The CDR3 is 13 amino acids. In germline, CDR1 is KGHSH, CDR2 LQKENI. The CDR3 nucleotides are TGTGCCAGCTCCCCCGACCGCGACGGGTGGTTGCATTTT. This codes for CASSPDRDGWLHF.

The J gene is TRBJ2-3, the V gene TRBV19; no definite D call. Germline V gene lookup returns CDR1 LNHDA and CDR2 SQIVND (reference sequence). The CDR3 extends over 12 amino acids. Trimming pared 1 base from V and 10 bases from J, leaving 9 bases between. The CDR3 protein is CASSIVPTAQYF. CDR3 DNA: TGTGCCAGTAGTATAGTCCCCACCGCGCAGTATTTT.

This chain connects TRBV7-8 to TRBJ2-7; D remains ambiguous. CDR3 length: 13 residues. Trimming cost V 0 bases and J 5 bases, with 8 bases left between them. Germline lookup yields CDR1 SGHVS and CDR2 FQNEAQ. The CDR3 loop reads CASSLAAWNEQYF. CDR3 nucleotide sequence: TGTGCCAGCAGCTTAGCGGCCTGGAACGAGCAGTACTTC.

The rearrangement joins TRBV5-1 to TRBJ2-3; 11 nucleotides align to TRBD2. CDR3 length: 14 amino acids. Germline loops: CDR1 SGHRS, CDR2 YFSETQ. J gave up 7 bases and V 4 bases, and 5 bases lay outside the gene matches. CDR3 bases: TGCGCCAGCAGCGTTAGCGGGAGGGCAAATACGCAGTATTTT. Amino acids: CASSVSGRANTQYF.

This clone was recorded at least ten times. The chain carries TRBV5-4 and TRBJ2-7, with 10 bases that match TRBD1. This CDR3 comprises 15 residues. Germline CDR1 and CDR2: SGHNT and YYREEE (reference sequence). V lost 4 bases and J lost 4; bases outside the gene matches: 8. CDR3 loop: CASSPGQGQGYEQYF. In DNA form, the CDR3 reads TGTGCCAGCAGCCCGGGACAGGGGCAAGGGTACGAGCAGTACTTC.

This chain connects TRBV11-3 to TRBJ2-1, with 11 bases matching TRBD2. The germline V gene has CDR1 SGHNT and CDR2 YENEEA. With V trimmed by 5 bases and J by 2 bases, 5 bases remained unmatched. The CDR3 sequence is 16 residues long. In DNA form, the CDR3 reads TGTGCCAGCAGCCCTACTAGCGGGAGAACCTACAATGAGCAGTTCTTC. It codes for CASSPTSGRTYNEQFF. The full variable domain, its missing parts supplied by reference TRBV11-3 and TRBJ2-1, is EAGVVQSPRYKIIEKKQPVAFWCNPISGHNTLYWYLQNLGQGPELLIRYENEEAVDDSQLPKDRFSAERLKGVDSTLKIQPAELGDSAVYLCASSPTSGRTYNEQFFGPGTRLTVL.

The sample holds one count of this clone. The V gene is TRBV7-9, the J gene TRBJ2-3, with D possibly matching TRBD2 (6 bases). CDR3 size: 14 residues. In germline, CDR1 is SEHNR, CDR2 FQNEAQ (reference sequence). V was clipped by 6 bases and J by 4 bases, with 14 bases between them. Here the CDR3 reads CASRLGGSSDTQYF. DNA for the CDR3: TGTGCCAGCAGGCTTGGAGGGAGTTCAGATACGCAGTATTTT.

The chain joins TRBV4-3 to TRBJ2-6; D unresolved. CDR1 is LGHNA and CDR2 is YSLEER in the germline V gene. The V and J ends lost 0 bases and 1 base respectively, with 13 bases between them. The CDR3 is 18 amino acids. The CDR3 loop reads CASSQDNSRSSGANVLTF. The CDR3 coding sequence is TGCGCCAGCAGCCAAGATAACAGTAGGAGTTCTGGGGCCAACGTCCTGACTTTC.

This sequence joins TRBV4-1 and TRBJ1-5; perhaps TRBD1 as D (5 bases). Trimming stripped 6 bases from V and 0 bases from J, with 9 bases between. Germline loops: CDR1 MGHRA, CDR2 YSYEKL. The CDR3 sequence is 14 residues long. CDR3 protein: CASSEGISNQPQHF. For the CDR3, the DNA is TGCGCCAGCAGTGAGGGGATTAGCAATCAGCCCCAGCATTTT.

J is TRBJ1-2 and V is TRBV28; TRBD1 might be the D (6 bases). This CDR3 has 14 residues. The V gene's germline CDR1 is MDHEN and CDR2 SYDVKM. Trimming cost V 2 bases and J 4 bases, with 11 bases left between them. CDR3 in DNA: TGTGCCAGCAGTTTAGGGGGCGCGAGCTATGGCTACACCTTC. Its protein is CASSLGGASYGYTF.

The chain recombines TRBV4-2 with TRBJ2-5; the match to TRBD2 covers 9 bases. The length of the CDR3 is 17 residues. Trimming took 1 base from V and 2 from J; bases not matched to a gene: 8. The germline gives CDR1 LGHNA, CDR2 YNFKEQ. The CDR3 DNA sequence: TGTGCCAGCAGCCAAGTGGCCCTAGCGGGACCGCAAGAGACCCAGTACTTC. It is translated as CASSQVALAGPQETQYF.

The chain joins TRBV28 to TRBJ2-7; 10 nucleotides match TRBD2. Looked up from germline, CDR1 is MDHEN and CDR2 is SYDVKM. J gave up 8 bases and V 2 bases, and 6 bases lay outside the gene matches. The CDR3 consists of 14 residues. CDR3 in DNA: TGTGCCAGCAGTTTACTAGCGGGAGCTACGCAGCAGTACTTC. It is translated as CASSLLAGATQQYF.

The V gene is TRBV11-2, the J gene TRBJ2-2; no definite D call. Germline-derived CDR1 and CDR2 are SGHAT and FQNNGV. The CDR3 extends over 12 amino acids. Deletions cut 8 bases from V and 6 bases from J, with 10 bases between. This chain's CDR3 is CASWPSPGELFF. Here the CDR3 DNA reads TGTGCCAGCTGGCCTAGTCCCGGGGAGCTGTTTTTT.

For the CDR3, the DNA is TGTGCCTGGAGTGTGACCCAGGGAAGGACTGAAGCTTTCTTT. It translates to CAWSVTQGRTEAFF. This chain joins TRBV30 and TRBJ1-1; D is possibly TRBD1 (5 bases). Germline lookup yields CDR1 GTSNPN and CDR2 SVGIG (reference sequence). The CDR3 sequence is 14 residues long. Trimming shortened V by 0 bases and J by 5 bases, and 13 bases separated the two germline ends.

Ten or more counts support this clone. The chain couples TRBV21-1 to TRBJ1-1; the tabulated D call, TRBD1, remains unverified against the DNA. TRBV21-1 is a pseudogene locus. The CDR3 has 15 amino acids. The CDR3 DNA is TGTGCCAGCAGCACCCGACAGGGGGCAAGGAAAAGGGCTTTCTTT. Translated: CASSTRQGARKRAFF.